The 27 T cell receptor beta chains listed next were all sequenced from one sample in a study of blood T cell repertoires in COVID-19. The repertoire was sequenced with immunoSEQ multiplex PCR; TCRdb's copy has only in-frame clones and lacks some. The sample consists of about 280,000 clones, approximately 85% of them appearing once. Sequences were obtained from peripheral blood. The receptors shown here come from a man younger than 35 with active or convalescent COVID-19.

This chain uses TRBV6-5 with TRBJ2-1; a possible D gene is TRBD2 (6 bases). The germline V gene encodes CDR1 MNHEY and CDR2 SVGAGI. This CDR3 contains 13 residues. Trimming took off 0 bases at V and 11 bases at J, with 11 bases between the two ends. CDR3 sequence reads: CASSYSTGGKQFF. In nucleotides, the CDR3 is TGTGCCAGCAGTTACTCTACTGGAGGGAAGCAGTTCTTC.

This chain connects TRBV9 to TRBJ1-1; D not certain. Germline V gene lookup returns CDR1 SGDLS and CDR2 YYNGEE. V gave up 0 bases and J gave up 0 bases, with 6 bases separating them. The CDR3 contains 14 residues. The DNA of the CDR3 is TGTGCCAGCAGCGTAGACATAATGAACACTGAAGCTTTCTTT. Its translation is CASSVDIMNTEAFF.

The V gene is TRBV11-2, the J gene TRBJ2-3; 12 nucleotides align to TRBD1. Germline V gene lookup returns CDR1 SGHAT and CDR2 FQNNGV. This CDR3 spans 17 amino acids. J lost 5 bases, V lost 5 bases, and 11 bases had no gene match. In DNA form, the CDR3 reads TGTGCCAGCAGCCCTTGGTACCGGGACAGGGGGCAAGATACGCAGTATTTT. Residues: CASSPWYRDRGQDTQYF. The complete variable domain, with remaining parts taken from reference TRBV11-2 and TRBJ2-3, reads EAGVAQSPRYKIIEKRQSVAFWCNPISGHATLYWYQQILGQGPKLLIQFQNNGVVDDSQLPKDRFSAERLKGVDSTLKIQPAKLEDSAVYLCASSPWYRDRGQDTQYFGPGTRLTVL.

Remarks on this clone: A much larger clone differs from this one at a single base, so this may be a read error. Other DNA sequences in the sample encode the same CDR3. The rearrangement joins TRBV5-6 to TRBJ2-7; TRBD2 is a possible D gene (5 bases). Germline lookup yields CDR1 SGHDT and CDR2 YYEEEE. The CDR3 is made up of 13 amino acids. CDR3 amino acids: CASSGGLSYEQYF. In nucleotides, the CDR3 is TGTGCCAGCAGCGGCGGGCTATCCTACGAACAGTACTTC.

V is TRBV9 and J is TRBJ1-5; D is ambiguous. In germline, CDR1 is SGDLS, CDR2 YYNGEE. The CDR3 contains 13 residues. Trimming removed 0 bases from V and 4 bases from J, with 5 bases in between. As DNA, the CDR3 is TGTGCCAGCAGCGTAGCTTTTAATCAGCCCCAGCATTTT. Amino acids: CASSVAFNQPQHF.

V and J are TRBV25-1 and TRBJ1-4; D is perhaps TRBD1 (6 bases). V dropped 5 bases and J dropped 3 bases, with 13 bases sitting between them. The V gene's germline CDR1 is MGHDK and CDR2 SYGVNS. This CDR3 has 15 residues. In DNA form, the CDR3 reads TGTGCCAGCAGTCCGAGGACAGACTCTAATGAAAAACTGTTTTTT. Translating it yields CASSPRTDSNEKLFF.

This rearrangement joins TRBV6-4 to TRBJ2-1; 9 nucleotides line up with TRBD2. This CDR3 comprises 17 residues. CDR1 is MRHNA, CDR2 SNTAGT, per germline. J was trimmed by 10 bases and V by 7 bases; bases with no gene match: 20. CDR3 amino acids: CASTPAPGGGALREQFF. The CDR3 nucleotides are TGTGCCAGCACTCCAGCCCCCGGCGGGGGGGCGCTCAGGGAGCAGTTCTTC.

This clone was seen just once. V usage is TRBV6-2 or TRBV6-3 and J usage is TRBJ1-1; tentative D call: TRBD1 (6 bases). The CDR3 loop spans 15 amino acids. The germline V gene has CDR1 MNHEY and CDR2 SVGEGT. With 6 bases removed from V and 4 bases from J, the gap between germline ends came to 18 bases. CDR3 in amino acids: CASSHRVGGGTEAFF. The CDR3, as DNA: TGTGCCAGCAGCCACAGGGTTGGGGGGGGCACTGAAGCTTTCTTT.

This rearrangement joins TRBV5-4 to TRBJ2-2; D possibly corresponds to TRBD1 (7 bases). With 0 bases removed from V and 4 bases from J, the gap between germline ends came to 13 bases. The germline CDR1 and CDR2 sequences are SGHNT and YYREEE (reference sequence). The CDR3 covers 16 residues. The CDR3 nucleotides are TGTGCCAGCAGCTTGGTGGGTCAGGGGGGCACCGGGGAGCTGTTTTTT. It specifies CASSLVGQGGTGELFF.

This clone turned up a few times. V and J are TRBV7-6 and TRBJ2-7; tentatively, D is TRBD2 (5 bases). Germline CDR1 and CDR2: SGHVS and FNYEAQ. The CDR3 is 16 amino acids. Trimming cost V 1 base and J 0 bases, with 13 bases left between them. The CDR3 DNA sequence: TGTGCCAGCAGCTTAGTCGGGGTTCCGGGCTCCTACGAGCAGTACTTC. This encodes CASSLVGVPGSYEQYF.

The chain couples TRBV24-1 to TRBJ2-3; 9 bases are a match to TRBD2. The CDR3 runs 13 residues. Germline CDR1 and CDR2: KGHDR and SFDVKD. V shed 9 bases and J 3 bases; nucleotides not matched to a gene: 3. CDR3 sequence reads: CATGTSLTDTQYF. The CDR3 DNA sequence: TGTGCCACCGGGACTAGCCTTACAGATACGCAGTATTTT.

V is TRBV5-6 and J is TRBJ2-7, with D possibly matching TRBD1 (6 bases). Per the germline V gene, CDR1 is SGHDT and CDR2 is YYEEEE. Trimming took off 6 bases at V and 3 bases at J, with 16 bases between the two ends. The CDR3 length is 14 residues. The CDR3 DNA reads TGTGCCAGCAAGAAGGGGCAGGGGAGCTACGAGCAGTACTTC. As protein: CASKKGQGSYEQYF.

The rearrangement links TRBV4-1 to TRBJ2-7; D perhaps matches TRBD2 (6 bases). Germline V gene lookup returns CDR1 MGHRA and CDR2 YSYEKL. The ends were cut back, 1 base at V and 6 bases at J, with 19 bases in the middle. The CDR3 has 16 residues. CDR3 sequence: CASSQGWGEPIREQYF. The CDR3 DNA follows: TGCGCCAGCAGCCAAGGCTGGGGGGAGCCTATTCGCGAGCAGTACTTC.

V usage is TRBV2 and J usage is TRBJ1-1; 8 nucleotides align to TRBD1. The length of the CDR3 is 13 residues. In germline, CDR1 is SNHLY, CDR2 FYNNEI. With 8 bases clipped from V and 6 bases from J, the junction kept 8 bases outside the gene matches. The CDR3 loop is CASPATGASEAFF. CDR3 DNA sequence: TGTGCCAGCCCGGCGACAGGGGCTTCTGAAGCTTTCTTT.

V is TRBV7-9 and J is TRBJ2-7; 10 bases fit TRBD1. After removal of 5 bases from V and 5 bases from J, the junction contained 9 bases not matched to a gene. The CDR3 has 15 amino acids. Looked up from germline, CDR1 is SEHNR and CDR2 is FQNEAQ (reference sequence). CDR3 loop: CASSRQGAQNNEQYF. DNA for the CDR3: TGTGCCAGCAGCAGACAGGGGGCGCAGAATAACGAGCAGTACTTC.

The CDR3 nucleotides are TGTGCCAGCAGCTTGATAAGTAGGGAGGAGACCCAGTACTTC. This encodes CASSLISREETQYF. The gene calls are TRBV5-4 and TRBJ2-5; D is perhaps TRBD2 (5 bases). With 1 base removed from V and 5 bases from J, the gap between germline ends came to 12 bases. CDR1 SGHNT and CDR2 YYREEE come from the germline V gene (reference sequence). The CDR3 covers 14 residues.

This clone was picked up one time. The rearrangement joins TRBV10-1 to TRBJ2-5, with 10 bases identical to TRBD2. Germline V gene data show CDR1 as WNHNN and CDR2 as SYGVQD (reference sequence). CDR3 length: 16 residues. V lost 0 bases and J lost 5; bases outside the gene matches: 6. The DNA for the CDR3 is TGCGCCAGCAGTGAGTCGAGGGGACTAGCGATGGAGACCCAGTACTTC. It codes for CASSESRGLAMETQYF.

The rearrangement joins TRBV18 to TRBJ2-3; 7 nucleotides line up with TRBD2. This CDR3 region has 15 residues. V was pared by 6 bases and J by 2 bases, with 8 bases of the junction left unmatched. Germline V gives CDR1 KGHSH, CDR2 LQKENI. The DNA for the CDR3 is TGTGCCAGCTCGACTTACCGGGGGGTCACAGATACGCAGTATTTT. Translating it yields CASSTYRGVTDTQYF. Based on the CDR3 plus reference TRBV18 and TRBJ2-3, the full variable domain is NAGVMQNPRHLVRRRGQEARLRCSPMKGHSHVYWYRQLPEEGLKFMVYLQKENIIDESGMPKERFSAEFPKEGPSILRIQQVVRGDSAAYFCASSTYRGVTDTQYFGPGTRLTVL.

The V call is TRBV7-2, the J call TRBJ1-2, with D perhaps TRBD1 (6 bases). This CDR3 region has 15 residues. Trimming removed 2 bases at V and 5 bases at J, with 15 bases between. CDR1 and CDR2 (germline): SGHTA, FQGNSA. The CDR3 sequence: CASSLTPGVGYGYTF. Here the CDR3 DNA reads TGTGCCAGCAGCTTAACTCCAGGGGTGGGGTATGGCTACACCTTC.

This clone showed up just a few times. DNA of the CDR3: TGTGCCAGCAGCCCACGGACTCTCTATGGCTACACCTTC. It is translated as CASSPRTLYGYTF. This chain links TRBV5-6 with TRBJ1-2; D unclear. V lost 4 bases to trimming and J lost 4 bases, with 11 bases between them. The CDR3 spans 13 residues. CDR1 and CDR2 from the germline V gene are SGHDT and YYEEEE.

The rearrangement joins TRBV15 to TRBJ1-6; TRBD1 agrees at 7 bases. V was clipped by 3 bases and J by 1 base; unmatched bases: 9. The length of the CDR3 is 18 residues. The germline V gene has CDR1 LNHNV and CDR2 YYDKDF (reference sequence). The CDR3 DNA reads as TGTGCCACCAGCAGGGACTCCCCAGGGGGGTCCTATAATTCACCCCTCCACTTT. Protein: CATSRDSPGGSYNSPLHF. The whole variable domain, filled in from reference TRBV15 and TRBJ1-6, reads DAMVIQNPRYQVTQFGKPVTLSCSQTLNHNVMYWYQQKSSQAPKLLFHYYDKDFNNEADTPDNFQSRRPNTSFCFLDIRSPGLGDTAMYLCATSRDSPGGSYNSPLHFGNGTRLTVT.

Concerning this clone: Other DNA sequences in this specimen translate into the identical CDR3. The genes are TRBV12-3 or TRBV12-4 and TRBJ1-2; perhaps TRBD1 as D (5 bases). The CDR3 is 13 residues long. The V end was cut by 1 base, the J end by 2 bases, with 5 bases between. The CDR3: CASSLGQNYGYTF. The CDR3 bases are TGTGCCAGCAGTTTAGGACAGAACTATGGCTACACCTTC.

The chain couples TRBV4-1 to TRBJ2-1, with 9 bases fitting TRBD2. Germline CDR1 and CDR2: MGHRA and YSYEKL. This CDR3 has 14 residues. The trim removed 6 bases at V and 6 bases at J, leaving 6 bases unmatched. The CDR3 protein is CASRGGGAGNEQFF. For the CDR3, the DNA is TGCGCCAGCAGAGGCGGGGGGGCAGGCAATGAGCAGTTCTTC.

This chain connects TRBV4-1 to TRBJ2-1; TRBD2 matches at 7 bases. Germline assignment: CDR1 MGHRA and CDR2 YSYEKL. The junction had 14 bases not matched to a gene; V was cut back by 0 bases and J by 3 bases. CDR3 length equals 19 residues. The CDR3 DNA reads as TGCGCCAGCAGCCAAGACGATCCGGGACTATCCCGTCACTACAATGAGCAGTTCTTC. Protein product: CASSQDDPGLSRHYNEQFF.

The chain has TRBV11-2 and TRBJ2-7; TRBD2 agrees at 9 bases. The CDR3 is made up of 14 amino acids. Germline V lookup: CDR1 SGHAT, CDR2 FQNNGV. Losses at the gene ends were 3 bases for V and 3 bases for J; bases not matched to a gene: 3. The CDR3 sequence is CASSFGRGGYEQYF. The CDR3 DNA reads as TGTGCCAGCAGCTTCGGGCGGGGGGGCTACGAGCAGTACTTC.

V is TRBV5-6 and J is TRBJ1-2; D might be TRBD1 (5 bases). Germline values: CDR1 SGHDT, CDR2 YYEEEE. The CDR3 is made up of 17 amino acids. Trimming left V 5 bases short and J 4 bases short, with 24 bases between. In nucleotides, the CDR3 is TGTGCCAGCAGTCGCGCAGGACAAATCCGTAGCGGCTATGGCTACACCTTC. This codes for CASSRAGQIRSGYGYTF.

The table lists this clone with a few counts. CDR3 sequence reads: CASGLGAGGFADTQYF. The CDR3 nucleotides are TGTGCTAGTGGTTTGGGAGCGGGGGGGTTCGCAGATACGCAGTATTTT. The V and J genes are TRBV12-5 and TRBJ2-3; 10 bases are a match to TRBD2. Germline CDR1 and CDR2: LGHNT and FRNRAP. V shed 1 base, J shed 4 bases, and the junction held 5 bases outside the gene matches. The CDR3 has 16 amino acids.